The clone carrying this T cell receptor (beta chain) came up once. The CDR3 is made up of 14 amino acids. Trimming shortened V by 2 bases and J by 13 bases, and 17 bases separated the two germline ends. The germline CDR1 and CDR2 sequences are MGHRA and YSYEKL. This sample was included in a study of blood T cell repertoires in COVID-19. Sequenced by immunoSEQ multiplex PCR; TCRdb stores in-frame clones only, minus some. The sample contains 250,000 or so clones, about 83% of which appear only once. Sequencing used peripheral blood. The V gene is TRBV4-1, the J gene TRBJ1-4, with unresolved D. The TCR was taken from a human donor in a cohort sampled during active COVID-19. This chain's CDR3 is CASSQNPFVDLLFF. The CDR3 nucleotides read TGCGCCAGCAGCCAAAATCCCTTCGTGGACTTACTGTTTTTT.